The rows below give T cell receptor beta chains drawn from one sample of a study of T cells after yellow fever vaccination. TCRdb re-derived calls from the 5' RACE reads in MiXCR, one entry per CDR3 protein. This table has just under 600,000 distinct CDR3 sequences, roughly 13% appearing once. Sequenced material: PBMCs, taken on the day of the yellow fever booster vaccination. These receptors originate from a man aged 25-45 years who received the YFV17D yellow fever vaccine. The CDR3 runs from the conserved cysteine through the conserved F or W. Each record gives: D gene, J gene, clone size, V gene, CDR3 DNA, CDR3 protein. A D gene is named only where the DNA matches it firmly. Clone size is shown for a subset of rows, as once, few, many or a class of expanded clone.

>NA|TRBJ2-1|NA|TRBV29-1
TGCAGCGTTCGGTCAATTGAGCAGTTCTTC
CSVRSIEQFF
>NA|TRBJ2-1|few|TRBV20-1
TGCAGTGCTAGACTGACCAATGAGCAGTTCTTC
CSARLTNEQFF
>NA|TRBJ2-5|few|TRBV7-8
TGTGCCAGCACCCCCGTTTCGGGGAACCAAGAGACCCAGTACTTC
CASTPVSGNQETQYF
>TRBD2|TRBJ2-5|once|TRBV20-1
TGCAGTGCTAGAGATTGGCAGGCTAGCGGAGAGACCCAGTACTTC
CSARDWQASGETQYF
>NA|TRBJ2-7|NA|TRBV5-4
TGTGCCAGCAGCTTGAGGGGATCCACACCCTTTGTCAGGGACTACGAGCAGTACTTC
CASSLRGSTPFVRDYEQYF
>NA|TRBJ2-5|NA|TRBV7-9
TGTGCCAGCAGCCACGATGGGCGGGAGACCCAGTACTTC
CASSHDGRETQYF
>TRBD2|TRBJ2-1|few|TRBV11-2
TGTGCCAGCAGCCAGACTAGCTTGGATGAGCAGTTCTTC
CASSQTSLDEQFF
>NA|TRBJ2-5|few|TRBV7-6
TGTGCCAGCAGCTTAGACAGGACGAGCCAGTACTTC
CASSLDRTSQYF
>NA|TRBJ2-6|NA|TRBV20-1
TGCAGTGTCAGCGAGGGGAAAGGGGCCAACGTCCTGACTTTC
CSVSEGKGANVLTF
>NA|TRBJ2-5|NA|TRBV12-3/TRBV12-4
TGTGCCAGCACCGACCTCGACCCCGATATACAAGAGACCCAGTACTTC
CASTDLDPDIQETQYF
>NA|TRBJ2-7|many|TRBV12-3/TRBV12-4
TGTGCCAGCGGGCTTCTTCACGAGCAGTACTTC
CASGLLHEQYF
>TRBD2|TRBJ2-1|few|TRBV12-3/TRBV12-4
TGTGCCAGCAGTTTTTCTAGCGGGGGTTACAATGAGCAGTTCTTC
CASSFSSGGYNEQFF
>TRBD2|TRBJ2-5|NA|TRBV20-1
TGCAGTGCTAGGGGGGGGACTTTTCAAATGGAGACCCAGTACTTC
CSARGGTFQMETQYF
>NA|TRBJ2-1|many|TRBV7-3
TGTGCCAGCAGCTTAGGTGGGGCCGGCTCCTACAATGAGCAGTTCTTC
CASSLGGAGSYNEQFF
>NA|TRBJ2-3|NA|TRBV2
TGTGCCAGCAGTGCTACAGGGATAGTCCGCACAGATACGCAGTATTTT
CASSATGIVRTDTQYF
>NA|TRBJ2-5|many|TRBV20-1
TGCAGTGCTGGCCTCCCACAGCTACAAGAGACCCAGTACTTC
CSAGLPQLQETQYF
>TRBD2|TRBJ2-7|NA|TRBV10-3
TGTGCCACCAACCCCGGGACTACCACCTACGAGCAGTACTTC
CATNPGTTTYEQYF
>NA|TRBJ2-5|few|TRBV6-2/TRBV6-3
TGTGCCAGCAGTGTTACCCAAGAGACCCAGTACTTC
CASSVTQETQYF
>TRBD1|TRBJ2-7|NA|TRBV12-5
TGTGCTAGTGGTGGGGACAGCCTCCCGCCAGAGCAGTACTTC
CASGGDSLPPEQYF
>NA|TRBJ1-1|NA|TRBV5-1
TGCGCCAGCAGCTCTAGGCCCGGGAGCACTGAAGCTTTCTTT
CASSSRPGSTEAFF
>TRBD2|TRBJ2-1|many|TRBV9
TGTGCCAGCAGCGTAGGACTAGCGGTCTACAATGAGCAGTTCTTC
CASSVGLAVYNEQFF
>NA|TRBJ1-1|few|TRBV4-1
TGCGCCAGCAGCCAAGACGCAGGGCGTATGAGGACTGAAGCTTTCTTT
CASSQDAGRMRTEAFF
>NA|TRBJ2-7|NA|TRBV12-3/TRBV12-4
TGTGCCAGCAGCTCGCGACAGTTCCAACGTAAAGGTTCCGCATACGAGCAGTACTTC
CASSSRQFQRKGSAYEQYF
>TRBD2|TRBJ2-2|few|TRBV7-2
TGTGCCAGCAGCTTAGCTAAAGCGGGAGGCCCCGGGGAGCTGTTTTTT
CASSLAKAGGPGELFF
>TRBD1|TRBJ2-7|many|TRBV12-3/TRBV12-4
TGTGCCAGCACTCCGGGACAGGGGGGCTACGAGCAGTACTTC
CASTPGQGGYEQYF
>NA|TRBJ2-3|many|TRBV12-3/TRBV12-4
TGTGCCAGCAGTCCTATTAGGGATACGCAGTATTTT
CASSPIRDTQYF
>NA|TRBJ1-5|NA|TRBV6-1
TGTGCCAGCAATCACGGTGGGAGCAATCAGCCCCAGCATTTT
CASNHGGSNQPQHF
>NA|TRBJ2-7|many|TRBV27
TGTGCCAGCAGTGAGACCTGGACAGAATTGACTTACGAGCAGTACTTC
CASSETWTELTYEQYF
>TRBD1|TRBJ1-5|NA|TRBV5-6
TGTGCCAGCAGTTATAGACAGGGCGGCCGGCCCCAGCATTTT
CASSYRQGGRPQHF
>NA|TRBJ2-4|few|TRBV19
TGTGCCAGTAGTACCCCACAGGGTTGGGACATTCAGTACTTC
CASSTPQGWDIQYF
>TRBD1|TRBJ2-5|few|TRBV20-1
TGCAGTGCTGTCCCAGGGGGTTGGGAAGAGACCCAGTACTTC
CSAVPGGWEETQYF
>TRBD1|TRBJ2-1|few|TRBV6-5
TGTGCCAGCAGTTACGATCACAGGGGTTGGGGTGAGCAGTTCTTC
CASSYDHRGWGEQFF
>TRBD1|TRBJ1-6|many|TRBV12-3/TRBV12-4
TGTGCCAGCAGTTCCTCTTACACAGGGGTCGGATCACCCCTCCACTTT
CASSSSYTGVGSPLHF
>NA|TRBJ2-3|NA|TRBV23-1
TGCGCCAGCAGTCTATGCAGGGAATCAGATACGCAGTATTTT
CASSLCRESDTQYF
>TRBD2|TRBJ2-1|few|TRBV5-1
TGCGCCAGCAGCTTCCTAGCGGAGCCCCTCAATGAGCAGTTCTTC
CASSFLAEPLNEQFF
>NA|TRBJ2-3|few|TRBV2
TGTGCCAGCAGTGAAGACAGAACCACAGATACGCAGTATTTT
CASSEDRTTDTQYF
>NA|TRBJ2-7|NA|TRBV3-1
TGTGCCAGCAGCCAGGGACTTCCCTACGAGCAGTACTTC
CASSQGLPYEQYF
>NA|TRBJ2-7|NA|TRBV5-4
TGTGCCAGCAGCTTGGCTCCAGCGGGCAGCGAGCAGTACTTC
CASSLAPAGSEQYF
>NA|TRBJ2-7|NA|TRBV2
TGTGCCAGCAGTGTATTGGGTTACGAGCAGTACTTC
CASSVLGYEQYF
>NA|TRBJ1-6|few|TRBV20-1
TGCAGTGCTATAGAGACAGGCTCACCCCTCCACTTT
CSAIETGSPLHF
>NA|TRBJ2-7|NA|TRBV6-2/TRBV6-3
TGTGCCAGCAGTTACAGGTTATCCTACGAGCAGTACTTC
CASSYRLSYEQYF
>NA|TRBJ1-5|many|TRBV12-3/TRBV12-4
TGTGCCAGCACCATAGGGACACCTGCTCAGCCCCAGCATTTT
CASTIGTPAQPQHF
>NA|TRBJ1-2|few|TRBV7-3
TGTGCCAGCAGCCCACAAGGGTTAGGCTATGGCTACACCTTC
CASSPQGLGYGYTF
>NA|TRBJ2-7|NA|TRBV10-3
TGTGCCATCAGACCATCCGGGAGCTCCTACGAGCAGTACTTC
CAIRPSGSSYEQYF
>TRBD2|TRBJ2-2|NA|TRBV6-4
TGTGCCAGCAGTGAACTCGGGCTTTATCCGGGACTAGCGGGTACCGGGGAGCTGTTTTTT
CASSELGLYPGLAGTGELFF